The 32 T cell receptor beta chains below come from one sample, sequenced in a study of T cell responses to AZD1222 COVID-19 vaccine. Sequencing was performed with immunoSEQ multiplex PCR; in TCRdb, only in-frame clones are kept and a portion is missing. The sample includes 150,000 to 200,000 clones, approximately 92% seen only once; the top ten take over 1%. This specimen was peripheral blood, taken on day 0 of AZD1222 vaccination. These receptors were taken from an adult in good health.

The gene calls are TRBV6-1 and TRBJ2-2, with a tentative D call TRBD2 (5 bases). The CDR3 runs to 17 residues. V dropped 1 base and J dropped 1 base, with 13 bases sitting between them. CDR1 is MNHNS, CDR2 SASEGT, per germline. CDR3 coding DNA: TGTGCCAGCAGTGAAGTCTTCCACGCGGGGAACACCGGGGAGCTGTTTTTT. Protein product: CASSEVFHAGNTGELFF.

Comments on this clone: The same CDR3 can be traced to other DNA sequences in this sample. The chain couples TRBV18 to TRBJ1-5; no firm D call. The CDR3 consists of 13 residues. The V end was cut by 3 bases, the J end by 0 bases, with 3 bases between. Germline V gives CDR1 KGHSH, CDR2 LQKENI. The CDR3 DNA reads as TGTGCCAGCTCACCCGGTAGCAATCAGCCCCAGCATTTT. It codes for CASSPGSNQPQHF.

The chain links TRBV7-8 to TRBJ2-6; D not certain. CDR3 length: 13 amino acids. V shed 10 bases and J shed 0 bases, with 7 bases lying between them. The V gene's germline CDR1 is SGHVS and CDR2 FQNEAQ. The chain's CDR3 is CATRYSGANVLTF. The CDR3 DNA reads as TGTGCCACCCGGTACTCTGGGGCCAACGTCCTGACTTTC.

The chain uses TRBV11-2 and TRBJ1-2; 7 nucleotides agree with TRBD1. Unmatched junction bases numbered 13, after V lost 9 bases and J lost 6 bases. Germline values: CDR1 SGHAT, CDR2 FQNNGV. The CDR3 has 14 amino acids. The CDR3 coding sequence is TGTGCCAGTAGTGGAGGGGGCGCAACTCATGGCTACACCTTC. Amino acids: CASSGGGATHGYTF. The full variable domain, in which reference TRBV11-2 and TRBJ1-2 provide the parts outside the CDR3, is EAGVAQSPRYKIIEKRQSVAFWCNPISGHATLYWYQQILGQGPKLLIQFQNNGVVDDSQLPKDRFSAERLKGVDSTLKIQPAKLEDSAVYLCASSGGGATHGYTFGSGTRLTVV.

The V and J genes are TRBV18 and TRBJ2-5; 7 bases align to TRBD1. CDR1 is KGHSH, CDR2 LQKENI, per germline. CDR3 length equals 14 residues. With V trimmed by 3 bases and J by 1 base, 2 bases remained unmatched. The CDR3: CASSPRDSQETQYF. For the CDR3, the DNA is TGTGCCAGCTCACCTAGGGACAGCCAAGAGACCCAGTACTTC.

This clone showed up just once. The J gene is TRBJ1-4, the V gene TRBV7-2; D ambiguous. The CDR3 is 12 residues long. CDR1 is SGHTA and CDR2 is FQGNSA in the germline V gene. The V and J ends lost 1 base and 12 bases respectively, with 9 bases between them. CDR3 amino acids: CASSLESAQLFF. The DNA of the CDR3 is TGTGCCAGCAGCTTAGAGTCAGCCCAACTGTTTTTT.

The chain recombines TRBV3-1 (or the pseudogene TRBV3-2) with TRBJ2-7; no clear D. Germline CDR1 and CDR2: LGHDT and YNNKEL (reference sequence). V shed 5 bases and J shed 3 bases, with 5 bases lying between them. The CDR3 contains 11 residues. The CDR3 DNA reads as TGTGCCAGCAGCTCCCTCTACGAGCAGTACTTC. This gives the protein CASSSLYEQYF.

The chain joins TRBV5-5 to TRBJ1-1, with 7 bases identical to TRBD1. Germline lookup yields CDR1 SGHKS and CDR2 YYEKEE (reference sequence). The CDR3 is 16 residues long. V dropped 4 bases and J dropped 5; count of bases not matched to a gene: 14. The CDR3 protein is CASSATPTGVATEAFF. CDR3 nucleotide sequence: TGTGCCAGCAGCGCCACTCCTACAGGGGTGGCAACTGAAGCTTTCTTT. Variable domain in full (rest from reference TRBV5-5 and TRBJ1-1): DAGVTQSPTHLIKTRGQQVTLRCSPISGHKSVSWYQQVLGQGPQFIFQYYEKEERGRGNFPDRFSARQFPNYSSELNVNALLLGDSALYLCASSATPTGVATEAFFGQGTRLTVV.

CDR3 protein: CASRGEGRGNTEAFF. CDR3 sequence (DNA): TGTGCCAGCAGGGGGGAGGGGAGAGGGAACACTGAAGCTTTCTTT. The chain has TRBV2 and TRBJ1-1; maybe TRBD1 (5 bases). The length of the CDR3 is 15 residues. V was pared by 6 bases and J by 1 base, with 15 bases between. Germline CDR1 and CDR2: SNHLY and FYNNEI.

The chain employs TRBV4-1 and TRBJ1-5; D perhaps matches TRBD1 (6 bases). Trimming took 0 bases from V and 6 from J, leaving 12 bases between them. Germline V CDR1 and CDR2: MGHRA, YSYEKL. CDR3 length equals 15 residues. The CDR3 spells CASSQDRTVGQPQHF. The CDR3, as DNA: TGCGCCAGCAGCCAAGACAGGACAGTAGGTCAGCCCCAGCATTTT.

About this clone itself: The sample holds other DNA sequences that translate to the same CDR3. The chain carries TRBV3-1 (or the pseudogene TRBV3-2) and TRBJ1-3, with D hard to call. Germline V CDR1 and CDR2: LGHDT, YNNKEL (reference sequence). CDR3 size: 15 residues. The germline V and J ends were trimmed by 1 base and 0 bases, with 7 bases remaining between them. CDR3 nucleotide sequence: TGTGCCAGCAGCCAAGCGGCGGCCTCTGGAAACACCATATATTTT. Translating it yields CASSQAAASGNTIYF.

The gene calls are TRBV28 and TRBJ2-7; D unresolved. The ends were cut back, 2 bases at V and 3 bases at J, with 11 bases in the middle. The CDR3 runs 14 residues. Germline loops: CDR1 MDHEN, CDR2 SYDVKM. CDR3 protein: CASSLQGNSYEQYF. CDR3 bases: TGTGCCAGCAGTTTACAAGGTAACAGCTACGAGCAGTACTTC.

The rearrangement links TRBV18 to TRBJ1-1, with D possibly matching TRBD1 (5 bases). The CDR3 covers 16 residues. The germline V gene has CDR1 KGHSH and CDR2 LQKENI. V was trimmed by 5 bases and J by 0 bases, leaving 16 bases between them. CDR3 in DNA: TGTGCCAGCTCAGCCGGGTTGGGGGGATTGAACACTGAAGCTTTCTTT. This encodes CASSAGLGGLNTEAFF.

For this clone: A junction end diverges from the germline sequence, so it may reflect a read error. The chain joins TRBV3-1 (or the pseudogene TRBV3-2) to TRBJ1-1, with 7 bases matching TRBD1. The CDR3 totals 14 residues. Germline CDR1 reads LGHDT; CDR2 reads YNNKEL (reference sequence). CDR3 region: CASSQATGTAEWIF. In nucleotides, the CDR3 is TGTGCCAGCAGCCAAGCGACAGGGACCGCTGAGTGGATCTTT.

To note about this clone: In the same sample, other DNA sequences code for this CDR3. The CDR3: CASSEQGNTEAFF. Written as DNA, the CDR3 is TGTGCCAGCAGTGAGCAGGGCAACACTGAAGCTTTCTTT. The chain carries TRBV2 and TRBJ1-1, with D possibly being TRBD1 (5 bases). The V gene's germline CDR1 is SNHLY and CDR2 FYNNEI. The CDR3 runs 13 residues. Trimming left V 3 bases short and J 2 bases short, with 7 bases between. The full variable domain, its missing parts supplied by reference TRBV2 and TRBJ1-1, is EPEVTQTPSHQVTQMGQEVILRCVPISNHLYFYWYRQILGQKVEFLVSFYNNEISEKSEIFDDQFSVERPDGSNFTLKIRSTKLEDSAMYFCASSEQGNTEAFFGQGTRLTVV.

This clone has a single count. V usage is TRBV11-2 and J usage is TRBJ2-1; D not resolved. V was pared by 4 bases and J by 0 bases, with 4 bases between. The CDR3 sequence is 13 residues long. Per germline, CDR1 SGHAT and CDR2 FQNNGV. In nucleotides, the CDR3 is TGTGCCAGCAGCTGGAGCTCCTACAATGAGCAGTTCTTC. It encodes CASSWSSYNEQFF.

The V gene is TRBV5-1, the J gene TRBJ2-6; D possibly uses TRBD1 or TRBD2 (7 bases each). The germline V and J ends were trimmed by 4 bases and 0 bases, with 23 bases remaining between them. CDR3 length: 20 residues. The germline V gene has CDR1 SGHRS and CDR2 YFSETQ. The CDR3 loop is CASSPVGGGLTTSGANVLTF. CDR3 in DNA: TGCGCCAGCAGCCCGGTGGGAGGGGGCTTAACTACCTCTGGGGCCAACGTCCTGACTTTC.

The CDR3 region has the DNA TGTGCCAGCAGTATCGGACTAGCGGCCACCGGGGAGCTGTTTTTT. Translated: CASSIGLAATGELFF. The chain combines TRBV28 with TRBJ2-2, with 10 bases identical to TRBD2. Germline V gene data show CDR1 as MDHEN and CDR2 as SYDVKM. CDR3 length: 15 residues. V was clipped by 5 bases and J by 4 bases; unmatched bases: 4.

V usage is TRBV5-6 and J usage is TRBJ2-7, with 7 bases lining up with TRBD1. V was clipped by 3 bases and J by 0 bases; unmatched bases: 6. The CDR3 has 15 amino acids. Germline values: CDR1 SGHDT, CDR2 YYEEEE. CDR3 sequence (DNA): TGTGCCAGCAGCTCACAGGGGCTTAGCTCCTACGAGCAGTACTTC. The encoded protein is CASSSQGLSSYEQYF.

This clone was recorded once. The V gene is TRBV3-1 (or the pseudogene TRBV3-2), the J gene TRBJ1-5, with D unclear. Trimming cost V 1 base and J 5 bases, with 9 bases left between them. Germline CDR1 LGHDT, CDR2 YNNKEL (reference sequence). The length of the CDR3 is 14 residues. The CDR3 nucleotides read TGTGCCAGCAGCCAAGTGAATGGGGATCAGCCCCAGCATTTT. Amino acid sequence: CASSQVNGDQPQHF.

The chain joins TRBV6-5 to TRBJ1-1; D is uncertain. V lost 2 bases and J lost 1, with 5 bases in between. CDR3 length: 13 residues. CDR1 and CDR2 from the germline V gene are MNHEY and SVGAGI. The CDR3 loop reads CASSYGTNTEAFF. CDR3 sequence (DNA): TGTGCCAGCAGTTACGGAACGAACACTGAAGCTTTCTTT.

The rearrangement joins TRBV5-1 to TRBJ2-5, with TRBD1 matching over 9 bases. The CDR3 covers 15 residues. J lost 4 bases, V lost 4 bases, and 8 bases had no gene match. CDR1 is SGHRS, CDR2 YFSETQ, per germline. The CDR3 DNA reads TGCGCCAGCAGCCCCGGGGGGACAGGGCGAGAGACCCAGTACTTC. Its protein is CASSPGGTGRETQYF.

V and J are TRBV4-1 and TRBJ1-5, with D hard to call. The CDR3 runs to 16 residues. The V end was cut by 3 bases, the J end by 1 base, with 13 bases between. From germline, CDR1 is MGHRA and CDR2 YSYEKL. The CDR3 DNA is TGCGCCAGCAGCCATTTCCAAACGGGGAGCAATCAGCCCCAGCATTTT. The encoded protein is CASSHFQTGSNQPQHF.

As regards this clone: Different DNA sequences within this sample yield the same CDR3. The chain links TRBV3-1 (or the pseudogene TRBV3-2) to TRBJ1-5; D call uncertain. Trimming removed 3 bases at V and 0 bases at J, with 3 bases between. The CDR3 runs 13 residues. Germline V gives CDR1 LGHDT, CDR2 YNNKEL (reference sequence). This chain's CDR3 is CASSQLSNQPQHF. The CDR3, as DNA: TGTGCCAGCAGCCAGCTTAGCAATCAGCCCCAGCATTTT.

This sequence joins TRBV2 and TRBJ2-5; D might be TRBD2 (6 bases). The CDR3 runs to 18 residues. CDR1 is SNHLY and CDR2 is FYNNEI in the germline V gene. Trimming removed 3 bases at V and 1 base at J, with 21 bases between. CDR3 nucleotide sequence: TGTGCCAGCAGTGATCCCTTCCGGATGACCGGGGGCCAAGAGACCCAGTACTTC. This translates into CASSDPFRMTGGQETQYF.

Details on this clone: Given the absence of the conserved phenylalanine or tryptophan at the CDR3 end, a read error is likely. The DNA is omitted, as the CDR3 cannot be located on it reliably, and the CDR3 follows TCRdb's listing. The J gene is TRBJ1-1, the V gene TRBV5-6. A total of 12 residues make up the CDR3, ends included. The germline gives CDR1 SGHDT, CDR2 YYEEEE. CDR3: CASSRTGPLISL.

This rearrangement joins TRBV7-9 to TRBJ2-4; 7 bases align to TRBD1. Losses at the gene ends were 5 bases for V and 0 bases for J; bases not matched to a gene: 4. CDR1 is SEHNR, CDR2 FQNEAQ, per germline (reference sequence). This CDR3 is 15 amino acids long. The CDR3 nucleotides read TGTGCCAGCAGCCTCACAGGGGAAGCCAAAAACATTCAGTACTTC. Translated: CASSLTGEAKNIQYF.

The CDR3 DNA is TGTGCCAGCAGTTTCGACAGGGGTCACAATCAGCCCCAGCATTTT. Protein sequence: CASSFDRGHNQPQHF. The chain carries TRBV6-2 or TRBV6-3 and TRBJ1-5, with 8 bases that match TRBD1. CDR1 is MNHEY, CDR2 SVGEGT, per germline. V shed 4 bases, J shed 3 bases, and the junction held 5 bases outside the gene matches. The CDR3 runs to 15 residues.

The chain couples TRBV6-5 to TRBJ1-5, with 7 bases fitting TRBD1. The CDR3 runs 15 residues. With V trimmed by 6 bases and J by 2 bases, 7 bases remained unmatched. Germline CDR1 and CDR2: MNHEY and SVGAGI. CDR3 in DNA: TGTGCCAGCAGCGACAGGGTGGGGGGCAATCAGCCCCAGCATTTT. Amino acids: CASSDRVGGNQPQHF.

This clone was seen only a few times. V is TRBV29-1 and J is TRBJ2-1, with 8 bases matching TRBD2. V was clipped by 7 bases and J by 1 base; unmatched bases: 6. CDR3 length: 14 amino acids. The germline CDR1 and CDR2 sequences are SQVTM and ANQGSEA. DNA for the CDR3: TGCAGCGGCACGCGGGGGGCGTCCTACAATGAGCAGTTCTTC. Protein: CSGTRGASYNEQFF.

The CDR3: CASSLRGELMNTEAFF. The DNA for the CDR3 is TGCGCCAGCAGCTTGAGGGGTGAACTTATGAACACTGAAGCTTTCTTT. J is TRBJ1-1 and V is TRBV5-1; possibly TRBD1 for D (5 bases). V was clipped by 1 base and J by 0 bases, with 13 bases between them. The CDR3 length is 16 residues. Per the germline V gene, CDR1 is SGHRS and CDR2 is YFSETQ.

CDR3 nucleotide sequence: TGTGCCAGCAGCTTGGCAGGGGTTGGGGGCACTGAAGCTTTCTTT. This sequence encodes CASSLAGVGGTEAFF. The chain recombines TRBV5-4 with TRBJ1-1; perhaps TRBD1 as D (6 bases). The CDR3 has 15 residues. CDR1 and CDR2 (germline): SGHNT, YYREEE (reference sequence). Trimming took off 0 bases at V and 4 bases at J, with 13 bases between the two ends.